Each of the 29 T cell receptor beta chains below was sequenced from the same sample in a study of human T cells and chemical hapten exposure. TCRdb used MiXCR to reprocess the RACE reads, holding one entry per CDR3 protein. The data contain about 82,000 distinct CDR3 sequences, 10% to 15% of them singletons. Time point specified: patch test 3, about 24 weeks after DPC sensitization. Indicated treatment: therapeutic diphenylcyclopropenone sensitization with weekly scalp DPC. Source: whole blood, taken in connection with sensitization to the hapten diphenylcyclopropenone (DPC). These receptors came from a woman aged 50 to 60 with alopecia areata. Some clones in this sample may be carry-over from other donors' samples.

The sample holds many counts of this clonotype. The genes are TRBV20-1 and TRBJ2-1; D remains ambiguous. The V gene's germline CDR1 is DFQATT and CDR2 SNEGSKA (reference sequence). V was trimmed by 5 bases and J by 10 bases, leaving 15 bases between them. CDR3 length equals 12 residues. The CDR3 nucleotides are TGCAGTGCTGGACCAAATAGTAGCGAGCAGTTCTTC. As protein: CSAGPNSSEQFF.

This clonotype was counted ten times or more. The chain is built from TRBV6-4 and TRBJ1-1, with a tentative D call TRBD1 (5 bases). Trimming cost V 2 bases and J 10 bases, with 14 bases left between them. Germline CDR1 is MRHNA and CDR2 is SNTAGT. The CDR3 loop spans 13 amino acids. CDR3 residues: CASSDRQGGSAFF. CDR3 nucleotides: TGTGCCAGCAGTGACCGGCAGGGCGGTTCAGCTTTCTTT.

This rearrangement joins TRBV4-2 to TRBJ2-3; 7 bases map to TRBD1. Trimming at V came to 3 bases and at J to 4 bases, leaving 4 bases not matched to a gene. Germline assignment: CDR1 LGHNA and CDR2 YNFKEQ. The CDR3 has 14 amino acids. CDR3 amino acids: CASSHPDRADTQYF. DNA for the CDR3: TGTGCCAGCAGCCATCCCGACAGGGCAGATACGCAGTATTTT.

This clonotype was observed at least ten times. V is TRBV14 and J is TRBJ2-1; 7 bases agree with TRBD2. After removal of 0 bases from V and 4 bases from J, the junction contained 9 bases not matched to a gene. CDR3 size: 17 residues. Germline V gives CDR1 SGHDN, CDR2 FVKESK. CDR3 coding DNA: TGTGCCAGCAGCCAAGATTGGGCGGGAGTTGGGTACAATGAGCAGTTCTTC. Translation: CASSQDWAGVGYNEQFF. Full variable domain (remainder filled in from reference TRBV14 and TRBJ2-1): EAGVTQFPSHSVIEKGQTVTLRCDPISGHDNLYWYRRVMGKEIKFLLHFVKESKQDESGMPNNRFLAERTGGTYSTLKVQPAELEDSGVYFCASSQDWAGVGYNEQFFGPGTRLTVL.

The rearrangement uses TRBV10-3 and TRBJ2-3; 10 bases are a match to TRBD1. The CDR3 runs to 18 residues. Germline V gives CDR1 ENHRY, CDR2 SYGVKD. V trimming: 3 bases; J trimming: 5 bases; junction bases outside the gene matches: 14. CDR3 sequence: CAISDPVLDRGREDTQYF. In DNA, the CDR3 is TGTGCCATCAGTGATCCGGTACTAGACAGGGGGCGCGAAGATACGCAGTATTTT.

This clonotype was seen only a few times. In DNA, the CDR3 is TGTGCCAGCAGTCAACGACGGCGCAATCAGCCCCAGCATTTT. This sequence encodes CASSQRRRNQPQHF. The V gene is TRBV28, the J gene TRBJ1-5; D is ambiguous. This CDR3 contains 14 residues. V lost 5 bases to trimming and J lost 2 bases, with 10 bases between them. Germline-derived CDR1 and CDR2 are MDHEN and SYDVKM.

This clonotype was counted many times. V gene TRBV29-1 combines with J gene TRBJ1-2; 7 bases fit TRBD1. The CDR3 totals 12 residues. The germline gives CDR1 SQVTM, CDR2 ANQGSEA. The V gene end was trimmed by 7 bases and the J gene end by 4 bases; junction bases not matched to a gene: 6. CDR3 coding DNA: TGCAGCGCAAGGGACAGCCCCTATGGCTACACCTTC. Translation: CSARDSPYGYTF. The full variable domain, completed using reference TRBV29-1 and TRBJ1-2, is SAVISQKPSRDICQRGTSLTIQCQVDSQVTMMFWYRQQPGQSLTLIATANQGSEATYESGFVIDKFPISRPNLTFSTLTVSNMSPEDSSIYLCSARDSPYGYTFGSGTRLTVV.

The rearrangement links TRBV5-1 to TRBJ2-7; the D is unclear. This CDR3 contains 14 residues. V lost 1 base, J lost 2 bases, and 10 bases lay in between. Germline CDR1 SGHRS, CDR2 YFSETQ. DNA for the CDR3: TGCGCCAGCAGCTTGACATCCGCGACCTACGAGCAGTACTTC. The encoded protein is CASSLTSATYEQYF.

The gene calls are TRBV28 and TRBJ2-4; weak D call: TRBD2 (6 bases). Germline CDR1 is MDHEN and CDR2 is SYDVKM. Trimming shortened V by 6 bases and J by 6 bases, and 18 bases separated the two germline ends. CDR3 length equals 15 residues. In nucleotides, the CDR3 is TGTGCCAGCAGCCTAGTGGCGGGACCGCCAAACATTCAGTACTTC. Translated, it gives CASSLVAGPPNIQYF.

The V gene is TRBV14, the J gene TRBJ2-1, with 8 nucleotides matching TRBD2. In germline, CDR1 is SGHDN, CDR2 FVKESK. V trimming: 0 bases; J trimming: 15 bases; junction bases outside the gene matches: 4. This CDR3 contains 12 residues. This chain's CDR3 is CASSQDRGGRFF. The CDR3 DNA reads TGTGCCAGCAGCCAAGATCGCGGGGGGAGGTTCTTC.

The chain joins TRBV20-1 to TRBJ1-1; D remains unclear. Trimming shortened V by 1 base and J by 0 bases, and 9 bases separated the two germline ends. CDR3 size: 14 residues. Germline V gene lookup returns CDR1 DFQATT and CDR2 SNEGSKA (reference sequence). CDR3 in amino acids: CSARGAGLNTEAFF. DNA for the CDR3: TGCAGTGCTAGAGGAGCAGGTCTGAACACTGAAGCTTTCTTT.

This clonotype has more than one count but fewer than ten. This chain uses TRBV12-5 with TRBJ2-1; 12 positions agree with TRBD2. Germline V lookup: CDR1 LGHNT, CDR2 FRNRAP. V gave up 7 bases and J gave up 8 bases; unmatched junction bases: 12. CDR3 length: 16 amino acids. Here the CDR3 reads CASAEPLAGGRDEQFF. The CDR3 DNA is TGTGCTAGTGCCGAACCCCTAGCGGGAGGGCGGGATGAGCAGTTCTTC.

This chain connects TRBV12-3 or TRBV12-4 to TRBJ1-1; a weak D match, TRBD1 (5 bases). V lost 7 bases to trimming and J lost 0 bases, with 15 bases between them. CDR3 length equals 15 residues. This CDR3 is CASTLQGTMNTEAFF. DNA of the CDR3: TGTGCCAGCACCCTGCAGGGCACCATGAACACTGAAGCTTTCTTT.

This chain joins TRBV10-3 and TRBJ2-1, with 8 nucleotides matching TRBD2. The trim removed 1 base at V and 7 bases at J, leaving 12 bases unmatched. This CDR3 is 17 amino acids long. Germline values: CDR1 ENHRY, CDR2 SYGVKD. Written as DNA, the CDR3 is TGTGCCATCAGTGAGTTCTCGGGACTAGTCGGAGTTAATGAGCAGTTCTTC. This encodes CAISEFSGLVGVNEQFF.

This clonotype was recorded a few times. The genes are TRBV5-1 and TRBJ2-3; 9 nucleotides agree with TRBD1. J lost 2 bases, V lost 4 bases, and 5 bases had no gene match. This CDR3 is built from 15 residues. Germline V gene sequence: CDR1 SGHRS, CDR2 YFSETQ. The CDR3 DNA follows: TGCGCCAGCAGCAGGACAGGGGCGGACACAGATACGCAGTATTTT. It yields the protein CASSRTGADTDTQYF.

This clonotype has a handful of counts. This chain connects TRBV19 to TRBJ2-1; 8 nucleotides agree with TRBD1. The germline V gene has CDR1 LNHDA and CDR2 SQIVND (reference sequence). The CDR3 runs to 15 residues. Trimming cost V 3 bases and J 5 bases; bases outside gene matches: 6. The CDR3 loop reads CASSIGGQGNNEQFF. The CDR3 bases are TGTGCCAGTAGTATTGGCGGACAGGGAAACAATGAGCAGTTCTTC.

The V gene is TRBV5-1, the J gene TRBJ2-7; 11 bases align to TRBD2. The CDR3 totals 14 residues. V shed 5 bases and J 2 bases; nucleotides not matched to a gene: 3. Germline loops: CDR1 SGHRS, CDR2 YFSETQ. In DNA, the CDR3 is TGCGCCAGCAGAAAACTAGCGGGAGCCTACGAGCAGTACTTC. This encodes CASRKLAGAYEQYF.

This clonotype occurred many times. The chain recombines TRBV7-6 with TRBJ2-1; no firm D call. The CDR3 is 13 residues long. Germline CDR1 SGHVS, CDR2 FNYEAQ. Trimming stripped 1 base from V and 6 bases from J, with 7 bases between. CDR3 bases: TGTGCCAGCAGCTTAGAGGTGACCAATGAGCAGTTCTTC. Encoded protein: CASSLEVTNEQFF.

In this sample, this clonotype turned up a few times. This chain uses TRBV6-1 with TRBJ2-3; D is perhaps TRBD2 (6 bases). V dropped 4 bases and J dropped 3 bases, with 17 bases sitting between them. CDR1 and CDR2 (germline): MNHNS, SASEGT. The CDR3 extends over 16 amino acids. The CDR3 DNA reads as TGTGCCAGCAGTGCGACGACTAGGGCCGTGACAGATACGCAGTATTTT. It yields the protein CASSATTRAVTDTQYF.

In its sample, this clonotype was seen a few times. The gene calls are TRBV19 and TRBJ2-1, with 9 bases matching TRBD2. The trim removed 7 bases at V and 2 bases at J, leaving 6 bases unmatched. Germline assignment: CDR1 LNHDA and CDR2 SQIVND (reference sequence). There are 15 residues in the CDR3. CDR3 nucleotides: TGTGCCAGTACCTCAGCGGGAGGACCCTACAATGAGCAGTTCTTC. Its protein product is CASTSAGGPYNEQFF.

A few counts support this clonotype. The rearrangement links TRBV5-1 to TRBJ1-6; 7 bases fit TRBD1. J gave up 6 bases and V 0 bases, and 6 bases lay outside the gene matches. Germline loops: CDR1 SGHRS, CDR2 YFSETQ. This CDR3 has 16 amino acids. The CDR3 DNA sequence: TGCGCCAGCAGCTTGGCCCCGACAGGGCCTAATTCACCCCTCCACTTT. Its protein product is CASSLAPTGPNSPLHF.

This clonotype appeared many times. The J gene is TRBJ1-3, the V gene TRBV12-3 or TRBV12-4, with TRBD1 identical over 8 bases. This CDR3 region has 15 residues. Trimming at V came to 3 bases and at J to 2 bases, leaving 3 bases not matched to a gene. The CDR3 protein is CASSFQGATGNTIYF. The CDR3 nucleotides are TGTGCCAGCAGTTTCCAGGGGGCGACTGGAAACACCATATATTTT.

V usage is TRBV11-2 and J usage is TRBJ1-2; D might be TRBD1 (5 bases). The germline V gene encodes CDR1 SGHAT and CDR2 FQNNGV. There are 15 residues in the CDR3. Trimming took off 3 bases at V and 4 bases at J, with 15 bases between the two ends. CDR3 DNA: TGTGCCAGCAGCTTGGGACGAGGGGCCTTCTATGGCTACACCTTC. This sequence encodes CASSLGRGAFYGYTF.

This clonotype has just a few counts. The chain joins TRBV19 to TRBJ2-3; TRBD1 might be the D (5 bases). Germline loops: CDR1 LNHDA, CDR2 SQIVND (reference sequence). The CDR3 has 12 amino acids. Trimming took 6 bases from V and 8 from J, leaving 12 bases between them. The CDR3 sequence is CASSPGQGTQYF. The CDR3 nucleotides are TGTGCCAGTAGCCCTGGGCAGGGTACGCAGTATTTT.

This clonotype was observed at least ten times. The CDR3 region has the DNA TGCAGTGCCCCCGGACAGGGTGTATGGACCCAGTACTTC. This translates into CSAPGQGVWTQYF. The genes are TRBV20-1 and TRBJ2-5; 8 nucleotides match TRBD1. Germline V gene lookup returns CDR1 DFQATT and CDR2 SNEGSKA (reference sequence). The CDR3 spans 13 residues. The ends lost 6 bases at V and 7 bases at J; junction bases unmatched: 10.

Only a few counts were recorded for this clonotype. The V call is TRBV7-6, the J call TRBJ1-1, with TRBD1 matching over 12 bases. CDR3 size: 19 residues. CDR1 is SGHVS and CDR2 is FNYEAQ in the germline V gene. The V gene end was trimmed by 5 bases and the J gene end by 1 base; junction bases not matched to a gene: 14. DNA of the CDR3: TGTGCCAGCAGCCCCCGCAGACCGGGACAGGGGGCTGCGAACACTGAAGCTTTCTTT. Translated, it gives CASSPRRPGQGAANTEAFF.

This clonotype was detected ten times or more. The chain links TRBV10-3 to TRBJ2-1; no firm D call. The V and J ends lost 6 bases and 5 bases respectively, with 5 bases between them. The CDR3 length is 11 residues. Germline values: CDR1 ENHRY, CDR2 SYGVKD. CDR3 loop: CAIRLNNEQFF. The CDR3 DNA sequence: TGTGCCATCAGGCTAAACAATGAGCAGTTCTTC.

This clonotype has a count of ten or more. This chain links TRBV19 with TRBJ2-1; TRBD1 agrees at 7 bases. Germline V gene lookup returns CDR1 LNHDA and CDR2 SQIVND (reference sequence). This CDR3 is 19 amino acids long. V was clipped by 0 bases and J by 0 bases; unmatched bases: 11. The CDR3 DNA follows: TGTGCCAGTAGTATAGACCCCATCCCGGGACAGCTCTCCTACAATGAGCAGTTCTTC. Its protein is CASSIDPIPGQLSYNEQFF.

This clonotype was seen a handful of times. The DNA is left out, because the CDR3 cannot be placed on it with certainty; the CDR3 is given as TCRdb lists it. This chain links TRBV29-1 with TRBJ1-1; the table's TRBD1 call for D was not verified on the DNA. The CDR3 length equals 12 residues, ends included. CDR1 and CDR2 from the germline V gene are SQVTM and ANQGSEA. Here the CDR3 reads CSVATGASSFFF.